The source of this T cell receptor (beta chain) is a study of cytomegalovirus exposure and HLA in healthy donors. Turning to the study itself: As released early, the data held roughly 85 million unique TCRs from HLA-typed donors.

Trimming removed 4 bases at V and 6 bases at J, with 14 bases between. The CDR3 sequence is 14 residues long. Germline assignment: CDR1 SGHTA and CDR2 FQGTGA. Amplification used 60 Vbeta primers and 13 Jbeta primers. Method: immunoSEQ multiplex PCR; TCRdb's copy keeps in-frame clones and lacks some. Of about 140,000 clones listed, 70% to 80% are singletons. The J gene is TRBJ2-3, the V gene TRBV7-3; possible D gene TRBD2, 5 bases. Sequenced: PBMCs. The source is a woman in her forties or fifties in good health and CMV-seropositive. In nucleotides, the CDR3 is TGTGCCAGCAGCTCAGCGGTGGGCGCGGATACGCAGTATTTT. Amino acid sequence: CASSSAVGADTQYF.